These 15 T cell receptor beta chains came from one sample sequenced in a study of response to subunit inactivated influenza vaccine. TCRdb re-derived calls from the RT-PCR reads in MiXCR, one entry per CDR3 protein. Seen here are 500,000 or so distinct CDR3 sequences, 16% observed once, and the top ten hold less than 4%. This sample comprised CD4+ T cells sorted from PBMCs, obtained less than 30 months after vaccination. These receptors all stem from a man between 50 and 69 years old who received an inactivated influenza vaccine.

The chain is built from TRBV10-3 and TRBJ2-1; TRBD2 aligns across 8 bases. Germline assignment: CDR1 ENHRY and CDR2 SYGVKD. The CDR3 contains 16 residues. V shed 3 bases, J shed 5 bases, and the junction held 9 bases outside the gene matches. For the CDR3, the DNA is TGTGCCATCAGTGACCCGGAGCGGGGGCCCCACAATGAGCAGTTCTTC. This gives the protein CAISDPERGPHNEQFF.

Many counts were recorded for this clonotype. J is TRBJ2-5 and V is TRBV12-3 or TRBV12-4; 8 bases match TRBD1. V was pared by 3 bases and J by 4 bases, with 4 bases of the junction left unmatched. The CDR3 spans 14 residues. The CDR3 sequence is CASSLDRVGETQYF. CDR3 sequence (DNA): TGTGCCAGCAGTTTGGACAGGGTTGGAGAGACCCAGTACTTC.

The chain uses TRBV11-2 and TRBJ2-5, with TRBD2 as a possible D gene (5 bases). The germline CDR1 and CDR2 sequences are SGHAT and FQNNGV. The V and J ends lost 8 bases and 1 base respectively, with 14 bases between them. This CDR3 region has 14 residues. CDR3 sequence reads: CASRGDRSQETQYF. The CDR3 DNA follows: TGTGCCAGCCGGGGTGATCGGTCCCAAGAGACCCAGTACTTC.

V gene TRBV12-3 or TRBV12-4 combines with J gene TRBJ2-1; 10 bases are a match to TRBD2. This CDR3 region has 15 residues. The V gene end was trimmed by 8 bases and the J gene end by 7 bases; junction bases not matched to a gene: 11. The CDR3 DNA reads TGTGCCAGCCGTATTCTAGCGGGAGAGAGGAATGAGCAGTTCTTC. Translated: CASRILAGERNEQFF.

The V call is TRBV7-2, the J call TRBJ2-3; 7 bases are a match to TRBD2. Germline CDR1 reads SGHTA; CDR2 reads FQGNSA. The V gene end was trimmed by 4 bases and the J gene end by 2 bases; junction bases not matched to a gene: 6. The CDR3 sequence is 15 residues long. As DNA, the CDR3 is TGTGCCAGCAGCTCCCAAGCGGGGACCACAGATACGCAGTATTTT. Protein: CASSSQAGTTDTQYF. Supplemented by reference TRBV7-2 and TRBJ2-3, the full variable domain reads GAGVSQSPSNKVTEKGKDVELRCDPISGHTALYWYRQSLGQGLEFLIYFQGNSAPDKSGLPSDRFSAERTGGSVSTLTIQRTQQEDSAVYLCASSSQAGTTDTQYFGPGTRLTVL.

The CDR3 spells CASSFPGTRADEQYF. The CDR3 bases are TGTGCCAGCAGCTTTCCCGGGACACGCGCCGACGAGCAGTACTTC. The J gene is TRBJ2-7, the V gene TRBV7-9, with D perhaps TRBD1 (6 bases). V shed 3 bases and J shed 5 bases, with 17 bases lying between them. CDR3 length: 15 residues. CDR1 is SEHNR, CDR2 FQNEAQ, per germline (reference sequence).

This clonotype was seen only a few times. This chain connects TRBV12-3 or TRBV12-4 to TRBJ1-2, with D unresolved. Trimming removed 5 bases at V and 5 bases at J, with 6 bases between. CDR3 size: 11 residues. Written as DNA, the CDR3 is TGTGCCAGCAGTCGGAGTTATGGCTACACCTTC. This codes for CASSRSYGYTF.

This chain joins TRBV4-3 and TRBJ2-7; TRBD1 agrees at 7 bases. There are 15 residues in the CDR3. Trimming cost V 0 bases and J 2 bases; bases outside gene matches: 4. CDR1 LGHNA and CDR2 YSLEER come from the germline V gene. CDR3 protein: CASSQDSQGAYEQYF. The CDR3 DNA follows: TGCGCCAGCAGCCAAGATTCGCAGGGGGCCTACGAGCAGTACTTC.

This clonotype has just a few counts. The chain couples TRBV9 to TRBJ2-3; 7 positions match TRBD2. This CDR3 has 16 amino acids. Germline V gene sequence: CDR1 SGDLS, CDR2 YYNGEE. V lost 0 bases, J lost 4 bases, and 8 bases stayed unmatched. The CDR3 DNA reads as TGTGCCAGCAGCGTAGGGGGAGGGTTTGGGGCAGATACGCAGTATTTT. Protein: CASSVGGGFGADTQYF.

This clonotype was seen many times. The chain uses TRBV20-1 and TRBJ2-7; 7 bases fit TRBD2. From germline, CDR1 is DFQATT and CDR2 SNEGSKA (reference sequence). The CDR3 has 14 residues. V was pared by 5 bases and J by 7 bases, with 14 bases of the junction left unmatched. The CDR3 coding sequence is TGCAGTGCTGGGGGGGACGGAATGTCGAATGAGCAGTACTTC. Amino acids: CSAGGDGMSNEQYF.

The rearrangement uses TRBV4-1 and TRBJ2-1, with no clear D. The germline V gene encodes CDR1 MGHRA and CDR2 YSYEKL. CDR3 length: 13 residues. V lost 2 bases and J lost 3, with 5 bases in between. CDR3 DNA: TGCGCCAGCAGCCAAATGGACTACAATGAGCAGTTCTTC. Translated, it gives CASSQMDYNEQFF.

V gene TRBV2 combines with J gene TRBJ1-5; no reliable D call. The germline V gene has CDR1 SNHLY and CDR2 FYNNEI. The CDR3 is 13 amino acids. V was pared by 1 base and J by 6 bases, with 7 bases between. DNA for the CDR3: TGTGCCAGCAGTGAAGATGGCGGTCAGCCCCAGCATTTT. Translation gives CASSEDGGQPQHF.

This clonotype was counted a few times. This rearrangement joins TRBV7-9 to TRBJ2-2; TRBD1 might be the D (6 bases). V lost 4 bases and J lost 0, with 15 bases in between. This CDR3 has 17 residues. Germline assignment: CDR1 SEHNR and CDR2 FQNEAQ (reference sequence). CDR3 sequence (DNA): TGTGCCAGCAGCTCTAAGCCGGGACAAACGAACACCGGGGAGCTGTTTTTT. It translates to CASSSKPGQTNTGELFF.

This clonotype was found a few times. The chain joins TRBV20-1 to TRBJ1-2, with D unclear. The V and J ends lost 2 bases and 8 bases respectively, with 6 bases between them. There are 10 residues in the CDR3. Germline V gene data show CDR1 as DFQATT and CDR2 as SNEGSKA (reference sequence). The CDR3 here is CSARPDGYTF. The DNA of the CDR3 is TGCAGTGCTAGACCGGACGGCTACACCTTC.

The V call is TRBV6-5, the J call TRBJ2-7; 7 positions agree with TRBD2. Trimming cost V 4 bases and J 2 bases; bases outside gene matches: 8. The CDR3 contains 15 residues. Per the germline V gene, CDR1 is MNHEY and CDR2 is SVGAGI. DNA for the CDR3: TGTGCCAGCAGTTCTCGGGCTAGCGGAACCTACGAGCAGTACTTC. This gives the protein CASSSRASGTYEQYF.